This entry lists 22 T cell receptor beta chains sequenced from one sample in a study of blood T cell repertoires in COVID-19. Profiling relied on immunoSEQ multiplex PCR, and the TCRdb table lists in-frame clones only, not all of them. Counted here are 290,000 or so clones, about 90% occurring once; the ten biggest clones make up roughly 2.3%. Sequencing was done on a sample of peripheral blood. The receptors originated from a man younger than 35 with active or convalescent COVID-19.

The chain is built from TRBV5-5 and TRBJ2-1, with TRBD2 as a possible D gene (6 bases). CDR1 is SGHKS and CDR2 is YYEKEE in the germline V gene (reference sequence). The CDR3 totals 16 residues. Trimming stripped 2 bases from V and 10 bases from J, with 22 bases between. For the CDR3, the DNA is TGTGCCAGCAGCTTAATTTGGAGGGGTTTTTGGGGAGAGCAGTTCTTC. Amino acid sequence: CASSLIWRGFWGEQFF.

The V call is TRBV2, the J call TRBJ1-2; TRBD1 is a possible D gene (6 bases). The CDR3 has 15 amino acids. V lost 6 bases, J lost 4 bases, and 18 bases lay in between. Germline CDR1 and CDR2: SNHLY and FYNNEI. This CDR3 reads CASSLERTVSYGYTF. The CDR3 DNA reads TGTGCCAGCAGCCTTGAAAGGACAGTCTCCTATGGCTACACCTTC. Supplemented by reference TRBV2 and TRBJ1-2, the full variable domain reads EPEVTQTPSHQVTQMGQEVILRCVPISNHLYFYWYRQILGQKVEFLVSFYNNEISEKSEIFDDQFSVERPDGSNFTLKIRSTKLEDSAMYFCASSLERTVSYGYTFGSGTRLTVV.

The chain links TRBV7-2 to TRBJ1-5, with D perhaps matching TRBD1 (5 bases). Germline loops: CDR1 SGHTA, CDR2 FQGNSA. The germline V and J ends were trimmed by 5 bases and 1 base, with 15 bases remaining between them. The CDR3 has 16 amino acids. CDR3: CASSVRGGSSNQPQHF. The DNA for the CDR3 is TGTGCCAGCAGCGTACGGGGGGGGTCCAGCAATCAGCCCCAGCATTTT.

CDR3 loop: CASSSPSGAISYEQYF. The CDR3 coding sequence is TGTGCCAGCAGCTCGCCTAGCGGGGCCATTTCCTACGAGCAGTACTTC. V gene TRBV7-9 combines with J gene TRBJ2-7, with 9 bases matching TRBD2. V lost 4 bases and J lost 1; bases outside the gene matches: 8. This CDR3 has 16 amino acids. The germline V gene encodes CDR1 SEHNR and CDR2 FQNEAQ (reference sequence).

This clone has a handful of counts. This rearrangement joins TRBV6-5 to TRBJ1-2, with a weak D call TRBD1 (6 bases). Germline CDR1 MNHEY, CDR2 SVGAGI. Trimming removed 6 bases at V and 2 bases at J, with 16 bases between. The CDR3 has 15 amino acids. The DNA of the CDR3 is TGTGCCAGCAGGGAGCGCAGGGGAGAAAACTATGGCTACACCTTC. Its protein product is CASRERRGENYGYTF.

The chain employs TRBV7-6 and TRBJ2-7, with 8 positions matching TRBD1. Germline CDR1 SGHVS, CDR2 FNYEAQ. Trimming at V came to 4 bases and at J to 6 bases, leaving 14 bases not matched to a gene. The CDR3 loop spans 16 amino acids. The DNA of the CDR3 is TGTGCCAGCAGCTCCAGACAGGGGACTTCCTTTGTCGAGCAGTACTTC. It yields the protein CASSSRQGTSFVEQYF.

This sequence joins TRBV7-8 and TRBJ2-7; no definite D call. The CDR3 has 16 amino acids. V was cut by 3 bases and J by 0 bases, with 15 bases left in between. Per the germline V gene, CDR1 is SGHVS and CDR2 is FQNEAQ. CDR3 DNA: TGTGCCAGCAGCTTTCGGGTTGCGGCGAGCTCCTACGAGCAGTACTTC. It codes for CASSFRVAASSYEQYF. The full variable domain, in which reference TRBV7-8 and TRBJ2-7 provide the parts outside the CDR3, is GAGVSQSPRYKVAKRGQDVALRCDPISGHVSLFWYQQALGQGPEFLTYFQNEAQLDKSGLPSDRFFAERPEGSVSTLKIQRTQQEDSAVYLCASSFRVAASSYEQYFGPGTRLTVT.

This rearrangement joins TRBV10-2 to TRBJ2-1; TRBD2 matches at 9 bases. The trim removed 1 base at V and 4 bases at J, leaving 5 bases unmatched. CDR1 WSHSY and CDR2 SAAADI come from the germline V gene. CDR3 length: 16 residues. The CDR3 DNA reads TGCGCCAGCAGTGAGTTCGCGGGGGGGCCATACAATGAGCAGTTCTTC. Its translation is CASSEFAGGPYNEQFF.

This chain uses TRBV2 with TRBJ1-4, with 7 bases that match TRBD1. The length of the CDR3 is 13 residues. V lost 3 bases and J lost 10; bases outside the gene matches: 5. Per the germline V gene, CDR1 is SNHLY and CDR2 is FYNNEI. CDR3 in DNA: TGTGCCAGCAGTGATCAGGGGGTGGGAAAACTGTTTTTT. Translating it yields CASSDQGVGKLFF.

The genes are TRBV5-1 and TRBJ2-1, with D tentatively TRBD1 (6 bases). Looked up from germline, CDR1 is SGHRS and CDR2 is YFSETQ. V gave up 6 bases and J gave up 0 bases, with 10 bases separating them. There are 14 residues in the CDR3. CDR3 sequence (DNA): TGCGCCAGCAAGGGACACCTCTCCTACAATGAGCAGTTCTTC. The encoded protein is CASKGHLSYNEQFF.

The chain links TRBV7-2 to TRBJ2-1; D is perhaps TRBD2 (5 bases). Trimming left V 1 base short and J 0 bases short, with 10 bases between. CDR1 is SGHTA and CDR2 is FQGNSA in the germline V gene. The CDR3 runs to 16 residues. In DNA form, the CDR3 reads TGTGCCAGCAGCTTAGTTGTGGGGAGCTCCTACAATGAGCAGTTCTTC. Its translation is CASSLVVGSSYNEQFF. The whole variable domain, filled in from reference TRBV7-2 and TRBJ2-1, reads GAGVSQSPSNKVTEKGKDVELRCDPISGHTALYWYRQSLGQGLEFLIYFQGNSAPDKSGLPSDRFSAERTGGSVSTLTIQRTQQEDSAVYLCASSLVVGSSYNEQFFGPGTRLTVL.

This clone was counted a single time. The chain couples TRBV6-5 to TRBJ1-2, with a tentative D call TRBD1 (6 bases). The V end was cut by 4 bases, the J end by 3 bases, with 15 bases between. The CDR3 covers 15 residues. Germline V CDR1 and CDR2: MNHEY, SVGAGI. CDR3 protein: CASSSYTGNYYGYTF. In nucleotides, the CDR3 is TGTGCCAGCAGTTCATATACAGGGAACTACTATGGCTACACCTTC.

The gene calls are TRBV3-1 (or the pseudogene TRBV3-2) and TRBJ1-1; D call uncertain. V was clipped by 0 bases and J by 1 base, with 15 bases between them. CDR3 length: 17 residues. The V gene's germline CDR1 is LGHDT and CDR2 YNNKEL (reference sequence). CDR3 DNA: TGTGCCAGCAGCCAAGATGTCCCGGGAATCACGAACACTGAAGCTTTCTTT. Translating it yields CASSQDVPGITNTEAFF.

The chain couples TRBV10-3 to TRBJ1-5, with TRBD1 identical over 8 bases. J gave up 7 bases and V 6 bases, and 5 bases lay outside the gene matches. The CDR3 sequence is 13 residues long. CDR1 ENHRY and CDR2 SYGVKD come from the germline V gene. The CDR3 bases are TGTGCCATCAGGGAACAGGGGGGCCAGCCCCAGCATTTT. Amino acid sequence: CAIREQGGQPQHF.

The rearrangement links TRBV25-1 to TRBJ2-7; TRBD1 aligns across 9 bases. Per the germline V gene, CDR1 is MGHDK and CDR2 is SYGVNS. This CDR3 is built from 14 residues. J gave up 4 bases and V 4 bases, and 5 bases lay outside the gene matches. CDR3 in amino acids: CASSARTGVYEQYF. The CDR3 DNA follows: TGTGCCAGCAGTGCCCGGACAGGGGTTTACGAGCAGTACTTC.

The DNA of the CDR3 is TGTGCCAGCAGCCCTGGGCGGGGGGGCATAGGTACGCAGTATTTT. This encodes CASSPGRGGIGTQYF. The chain carries TRBV7-2 and TRBJ2-3, with 9 bases lining up with TRBD2. This CDR3 region has 15 residues. Germline V gene lookup returns CDR1 SGHTA and CDR2 FQGNSA. V was clipped by 5 bases and J by 8 bases; unmatched bases: 11.

The gene calls are TRBV6-5 and TRBJ1-3, with D possibly being TRBD1 (5 bases). The CDR3 is 16 amino acids. Trimming stripped 2 bases from V and 3 bases from J, with 14 bases between. Germline V gene data show CDR1 as MNHEY and CDR2 as SVGAGI. The CDR3 here is CASSYRGAGLGNTIYF. The CDR3 bases are TGTGCCAGCAGTTACCGCGGGGCCGGGCTTGGAAACACCATATATTTT.

J is TRBJ2-1 and V is TRBV27; TRBD1 is a possible D gene (5 bases). The CDR3 is made up of 12 amino acids. V gave up 2 bases and J gave up 10 bases, with 9 bases separating them. Germline V gives CDR1 MNHEY, CDR2 SMNVEV (reference sequence). In DNA form, the CDR3 reads TGTGCCAGCAGTTTAGCGTCAGGGGAGCAGTTCTTC. Encoded protein: CASSLASGEQFF.

The DNA of the CDR3 is TGTGCCAGCAGCCGTATTAGGGAGGTTGGAAACACCATATATTTT. It codes for CASSRIREVGNTIYF. V is TRBV7-9 and J is TRBJ1-3; D is undetermined. Germline V gene sequence: CDR1 SEHNR, CDR2 FQNEAQ (reference sequence). Trimming shortened V by 5 bases and J by 3 bases, and 14 bases separated the two germline ends. The CDR3 has 15 residues.

This chain connects TRBV9 to TRBJ2-3, with D maybe TRBD2 (6 bases). The V end lost 4 bases, the J end lost 5 bases, and 14 bases lay between the germline ends. The germline V gene has CDR1 SGDLS and CDR2 YYNGEE. The CDR3 totals 14 residues. Here the CDR3 DNA reads TGTGCCAGCAGCCCCCCGGGGGAATTAGATACGCAGTATTTT. Translated, it gives CASSPPGELDTQYF.

V and J are TRBV6-2 or TRBV6-3 and TRBJ2-3, with 9 bases matching TRBD2. The CDR3 loop spans 17 amino acids. The V gene's germline CDR1 is MNHEY and CDR2 SVGEGT. V was clipped by 5 bases and J by 1 base; unmatched bases: 10. In DNA form, the CDR3 reads TGTGCCAGCAGTCTTCCATCCATAGCGGGGGGCACAGATACGCAGTATTTT. As protein: CASSLPSIAGGTDTQYF.

The chain links TRBV15 to TRBJ1-5, with D possibly TRBD1 on 6 matching bases. The V and J ends lost 11 bases and 6 bases respectively, with 17 bases between them. Germline CDR1 is LNHNV and CDR2 is YYDKDF (reference sequence). This CDR3 comprises 13 residues. DNA of the CDR3: TGTGCCGCTGCACAGGGAAGCGGTCAGCCCCAGCATTTT. Amino acids: CAAAQGSGQPQHF.